The T cell receptor beta chain described here comes from a study of tumour-infiltrating T cells in Burkitt lymphoma. The overall study: Repertoire clonality predicted overall and progression-free survival.

The assay was immunoSEQ multiplex PCR, and TCRdb's table has in-frame clones only and misses some. The table records under 2,000 clones, roughly 18% of them present only once. This TCR derives from a human donor with diffuse large B-cell lymphoma. The sample was tumor tissue.

The CDR3 DNA follows: TGTGCCAGCAGCTTAGTAGGTGGGCAAGATCAGCCCCAGCATTTT. Protein sequence: CASSLVGGQDQPQHF. V and J are TRBV7-9 and TRBJ1-5, with no clear D. Germline-derived CDR1 and CDR2 are SEHNR and FQNEAQ (reference sequence). The V end was cut by 1 base, the J end by 5 bases, with 12 bases between. This CDR3 contains 15 residues.